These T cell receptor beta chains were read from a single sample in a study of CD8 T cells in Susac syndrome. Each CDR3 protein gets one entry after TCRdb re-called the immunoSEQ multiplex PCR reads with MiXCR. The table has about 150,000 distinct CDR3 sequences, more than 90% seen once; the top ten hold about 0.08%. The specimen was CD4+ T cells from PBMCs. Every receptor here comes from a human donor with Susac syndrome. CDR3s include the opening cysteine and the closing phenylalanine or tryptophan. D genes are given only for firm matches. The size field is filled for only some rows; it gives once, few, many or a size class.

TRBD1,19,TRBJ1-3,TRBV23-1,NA,CASPPGQGKGVGSGNTIYF,TGCGCCAGTCCCCCCGGACAGGGGAAGGGAGTTGGCTCTGGAAACACCATATATTTT
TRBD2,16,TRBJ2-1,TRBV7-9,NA,CASSLAERGLSGEQFF,TGTGCCAGCAGCTTAGCCGAGCGGGGCCTCTCGGGGGAGCAGTTCTTC
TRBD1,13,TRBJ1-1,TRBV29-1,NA,CSVAQGAWTEAFF,TGCAGCGTAGCACAGGGGGCATGGACTGAAGCTTTCTTT
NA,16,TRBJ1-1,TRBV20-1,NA,CSAIAWDQASDTEAFF,TGCAGTGCTATAGCTTGGGACCAAGCGTCCGACACTGAAGCTTTCTTT
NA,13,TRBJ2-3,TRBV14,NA,CASSRFGTDTQYF,TGTGCCAGCAGTAGGTTCGGCACAGATACGCAGTATTTT
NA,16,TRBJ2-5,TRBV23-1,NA,CASSLSPGQESGTQYF,TGCGCCAGCAGTCTTTCGCCTGGGCAGGAGTCGGGGACCCAGTACTTC
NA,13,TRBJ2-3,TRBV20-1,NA,CSADRGYYDTQYF,TGCAGTGCGGATCGGGGCTATTACGATACGCAGTATTTT
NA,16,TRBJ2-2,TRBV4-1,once,CASSPRISRNTGELFF,TGCGCCAGCAGCCCCCGGATCTCCCGAAACACCGGGGAGCTGTTTTTT
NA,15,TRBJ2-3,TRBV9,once,CASSEWGIRTDTQYF,TGTGCCAGCAGCGAGTGGGGGATCCGAACAGATACGCAGTATTTT
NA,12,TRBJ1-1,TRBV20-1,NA,CSARGSDTEAFF,TGCAGTGCTAGAGGTTCCGACACTGAAGCTTTCTTT
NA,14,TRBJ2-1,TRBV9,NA,CASSVGVSYNEQFF,TGTGCCAGCAGCGTTGGAGTCTCCTACAATGAGCAGTTCTTC
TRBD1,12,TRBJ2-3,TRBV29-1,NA,CSVTRQGDTQYF,TGCAGCGTGACACGACAGGGAGATACGCAGTATTTT
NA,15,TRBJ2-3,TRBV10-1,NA,CASSEQALSTDTQYF,TGCGCCAGCAGTGAACAGGCCCTAAGCACAGATACGCAGTATTTT
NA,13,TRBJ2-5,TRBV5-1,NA,CASSLQGLETQYF,TGCGCCAGCAGCTTGCAGGGGTTGGAGACCCAGTACTTC
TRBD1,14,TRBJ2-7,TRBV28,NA,CASRAGTGNYEQYF,TGTGCCAGCAGGGCCGGGACAGGGAATTACGAGCAGTACTTC
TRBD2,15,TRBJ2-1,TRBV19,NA,CASSRPGLIGKEQFF,TGTGCCAGTAGTCGCCCGGGACTAATCGGTAAGGAGCAGTTCTTC
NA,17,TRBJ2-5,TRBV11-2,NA,CASSLGLGDMRQETQYF,TGTGCCAGCAGCTTAGGGTTGGGTGACATGCGCCAAGAGACCCAGTACTTC
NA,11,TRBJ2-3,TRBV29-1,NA,CSVEMGDTQYF,TGCAGCGTTGAAATGGGAGATACGCAGTATTTT